The 9 T cell receptor beta chains listed next were all sequenced from one sample in a study of T cells in Graves' hyperthyroidism and ophthalmopathy. TCR beta CDR3 regions were amplified from RNA transcripts. HTBI primers were used for first-round RT-PCR of the TCR CDR3. TCRdb redid the calling of the multiplex PCR reads with MiXCR, one entry per CDR3 protein. The data show almost 600,000 distinct CDR3 sequences, approximately 14% seen once. Material for sequencing was blood. The receptors here all came from a woman aged 25 to 39 with Graves' hyperthyroidism that later progressed to Graves' ophthalmopathy.

The chain combines TRBV12-3 or TRBV12-4 with TRBJ2-7, with 7 positions matching TRBD2. The length of the CDR3 is 13 residues. Germline trimming cut 6 bases from V and 0 bases from J; bases unmatched to any gene: 2. The CDR3 region has the DNA TGTGCCAGCAGGGGGACTAACTCCTACGAGCAGTACTTC. As protein: CASRGTNSYEQYF.

This clonotype showed up just a few times. The chain has TRBV5-8 and TRBJ1-1; D perhaps matches TRBD1 (5 bases). Germline V gene data show CDR1 as SGHTS and CDR2 as YDEGEE. Trimming removed 1 base at V and 4 bases at J, with 8 bases between. The CDR3 contains 13 residues. The CDR3 protein is CASSLRGTTEAFF. CDR3 nucleotide sequence: TGTGCCAGCAGCTTGAGAGGGACCACTGAAGCTTTCTTT.

The sample holds a few counts of this clonotype. The CDR3 protein is CASTTSGRASEQYF. In DNA, the CDR3 is TGTGCCAGCACTACTAGCGGGAGGGCCAGCGAGCAGTACTTC. This rearrangement joins TRBV28 to TRBJ2-7, with TRBD2 matching over 13 bases. CDR3 length: 14 amino acids. V shed 7 bases, J shed 6 bases, and the junction held 6 bases outside the gene matches. Germline-derived CDR1 and CDR2 are MDHEN and SYDVKM.

This clonotype was detected ten times or more. V usage is TRBV7-3 and J usage is TRBJ2-1; 7 bases are a match to TRBD2. The length of the CDR3 is 18 residues. The germline V gene encodes CDR1 SGHTA and CDR2 FQGTGA. The trim removed 5 bases at V and 0 bases at J, leaving 13 bases unmatched. CDR3 sequence (DNA): TGTGCCAGCAGCATGGACTTCGCGGGAGCGACCTCCTACAATGAGCAGTTCTTC. Translation gives CASSMDFAGATSYNEQFF. Complete variable domain (other parts from reference TRBV7-3 and TRBJ2-1): GAGVSQTPSNKVTEKGKYVELRCDPISGHTALYWYRQSLGQGPEFLIYFQGTGAADDSGLPNDRFFAVRPEGSVSTLKIQRTERGDSAVYLCASSMDFAGATSYNEQFFGPGTRLTVL.

The rearrangement links TRBV14 to TRBJ2-7, with 7 positions matching TRBD2. The germline gives CDR1 SGHDN, CDR2 FVKESK. V lost 4 bases, J lost 7 bases, and 13 bases stayed unmatched. The CDR3 length is 15 residues. This CDR3 reads CASSPGLAVGREQYF. CDR3 DNA sequence: TGTGCCAGCAGCCCCGGTCTAGCGGTGGGGAGAGAGCAGTACTTC.

At least ten counts were recorded for this clonotype. The CDR3 sequence: CASSSPTGIDEQFF. The CDR3, as DNA: TGTGCCAGCAGTTCCCCGACAGGGATCGATGAGCAGTTCTTC. This chain joins TRBV12-3 or TRBV12-4 and TRBJ2-1, with TRBD1 identical over 7 bases. V shed 4 bases and J 8 bases; nucleotides not matched to a gene: 8. This CDR3 comprises 14 residues.

With respect to this clonotype: Being one base from a much bigger clone, this may be a read error. V and J are TRBV2 and TRBJ2-5, with no clear D. This CDR3 spans 13 amino acids. Germline CDR1 reads SNHLY; CDR2 reads FYNNEI. CDR3: CASSEALQETKYF. CDR3 in DNA: TGTGCCAGCAGTGAAGCCCTTCAAGAGACCAAGTACTTC.

In this sample, this clonotype turned up many times. This chain links TRBV11-2 with TRBJ2-2; the match to TRBD2 covers 9 bases. In germline, CDR1 is SGHAT, CDR2 FQNNGV. This CDR3 comprises 17 residues. Trimming at V came to 1 base and at J to 7 bases, leaving 10 bases not matched to a gene. The CDR3 DNA sequence: TGTGCCAGCAGCTTAGGTTTCGGTAGCGGGAGTTTCGGGGAGCTGTTTTTT. This encodes CASSLGFGSGSFGELFF.

This chain uses TRBV20-1 with TRBJ2-5, with 8 bases lining up with TRBD1. Germline values: CDR1 DFQATT, CDR2 SNEGSKA (reference sequence). The CDR3 has 11 residues. The J segment lost 4 bases and the V segment lost 6 bases, leaving 1 base of the junction unmatched. CDR3 nucleotide sequence: TGCAGTGCCAGGGGGCCAGAGACCCAGTACTTC. Amino acid sequence: CSARGPETQYF.